This T cell receptor beta chain was sequenced in a study of T cell changes during pregnancy in multiple sclerosis. There are 14 residues in the CDR3. V was clipped by 3 bases and J by 5 bases, with 14 bases between them. Germline lookup yields CDR1 SGHKS and CDR2 YYEKEE (reference sequence). The method was immunoSEQ multiplex PCR; TCRdb's version includes in-frame clones alone and lacks a portion of them. The sample holds approximately 97,000 clones; roughly nine tenths are singletons and the top ten take approximately 1.7%. The chain has TRBV5-5 and TRBJ2-5, with D maybe TRBD1 (6 bases). The sequence came from a female donor in good health, enrolled as a control in a pregnancy study. The sample in question was peripheral blood, obtained after pregnancy. CDR3 coding DNA: TGTGCCAGCAGCTACCGATATAGGGGGGAGACCCAGTACTTC. Encoded protein: CASSYRYRGETQYF.